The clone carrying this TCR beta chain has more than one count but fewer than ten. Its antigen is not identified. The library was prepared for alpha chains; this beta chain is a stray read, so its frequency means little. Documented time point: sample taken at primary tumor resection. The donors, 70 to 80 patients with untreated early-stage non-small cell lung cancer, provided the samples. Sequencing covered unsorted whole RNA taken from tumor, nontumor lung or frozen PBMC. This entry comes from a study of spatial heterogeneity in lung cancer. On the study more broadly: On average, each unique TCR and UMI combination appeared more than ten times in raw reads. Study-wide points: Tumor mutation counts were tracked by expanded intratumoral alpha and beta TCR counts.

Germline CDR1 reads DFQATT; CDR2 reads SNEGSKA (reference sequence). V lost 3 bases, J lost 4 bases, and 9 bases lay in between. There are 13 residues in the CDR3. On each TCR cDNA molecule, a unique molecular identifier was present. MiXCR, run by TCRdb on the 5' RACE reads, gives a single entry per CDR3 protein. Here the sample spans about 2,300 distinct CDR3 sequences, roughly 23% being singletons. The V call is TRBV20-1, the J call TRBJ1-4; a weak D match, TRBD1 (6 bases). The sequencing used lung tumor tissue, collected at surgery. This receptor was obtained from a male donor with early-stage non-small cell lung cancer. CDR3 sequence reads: CSARDRFNEKLFF. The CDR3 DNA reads TGCAGTGCTAGGGACAGATTTAATGAAAAACTGTTTTTT.